The 7 T cell receptor beta chains given below trace back to one sample, sequenced in a study of CD8 T cells in ankylosing spondylitis (dated by TCRdb to the late 2010s). The library was prepared using 5' RACE. These reads were obtained on an Illumina HiSeq 2500. The raw public reads went through TCRdb reprocessing: fastp at Q25, MiXCR clone calling, in-frame beta chains kept. When rows share a CDR3 protein, they turn into one entry using the most common DNA and genes. The sample has 150,000 or so distinct CDR3 sequences on record, around a tenth of them singletons. About 27% of the sample is in the top ten clones. Sequencing input: blood, either unsorted or a sorted T cell fraction (not recorded which). The receptors stem from a male donor with ankylosing spondylitis or in good health (not recorded which).

This clonotype was observed many times. The chain is built from TRBV5-1 and TRBJ1-1; no clear D. From germline, CDR1 is SGHRS and CDR2 YFSETQ. The CDR3 extends over 14 amino acids. V was pared by 2 bases and J by 7 bases, with 15 bases between. CDR3 region: CASSFVGDRGEAFF. In DNA, the CDR3 is TGCGCCAGCAGCTTTGTTGGGGATAGAGGTGAAGCTTTCTTT.

This clonotype has at least ten counts. This rearrangement joins TRBV12-3 or TRBV12-4 to TRBJ2-4; perhaps D is TRBD1 or TRBD2 (5 bases each). Trimming took off 3 bases at V and 2 bases at J, with 8 bases between the two ends. The CDR3 totals 14 residues. The CDR3 loop reads CASSLWGSKNIQYF. The CDR3 coding sequence is TGTGCCAGCAGTTTGTGGGGGTCCAAAAACATTCAGTACTTC.

This clonotype was observed a few times. The chain uses TRBV7-2 and TRBJ2-1; 8 positions match TRBD1. V was pared by 5 bases and J by 7 bases, with 13 bases of the junction left unmatched. CDR3 size: 16 residues. Germline V gives CDR1 SGHTA, CDR2 FQGNSA. CDR3 bases: TGTGCCAGCAGCCTTTCCTCTCGGCAGGGGGCGAATGAGCAGTTCTTC. Its protein is CASSLSSRQGANEQFF.

This clonotype occurred a few times. This may come from a read error, since a much larger clone is one base off. This chain joins TRBV6-5 and TRBJ2-1; 10 bases are a match to TRBD2. The CDR3 totals 15 residues. Looked up from germline, CDR1 is MNHEY and CDR2 is SVGAGI. CDR3 residues: CVSSLGLAAYNEQFF. CDR3 DNA: TGTGTCAGCAGCTTAGGACTAGCGGCCTACAATGAGCAGTTCTTC.

This clonotype was observed at least ten times. CDR3 in amino acids: CASSFSGTEADNEKLFF. As DNA, the CDR3 is TGTGCCAGCAGTTTTTCCGGGACGGAGGCGGATAATGAAAAACTGTTTTTT. The chain links TRBV28 to TRBJ1-4; TRBD1 might be the D (5 bases). The CDR3 contains 17 residues. V was cut by 3 bases and J by 4 bases, with 18 bases left in between. Germline CDR1 MDHEN, CDR2 SYDVKM.

The V and J genes are TRBV20-1 and TRBJ1-2; no clear D gene. The CDR3 has 12 residues. Germline lookup yields CDR1 DFQATT and CDR2 SNEGSKA (reference sequence). V lost 1 base and J 5 bases, leaving 8 bases between the germline ends. CDR3 sequence: CSARGGSYGYTF. As DNA, the CDR3 is TGCAGTGCTAGAGGCGGGAGTTATGGCTACACCTTC.

This clonotype was recorded many times. This chain links TRBV29-1 with TRBJ2-5; 7 bases are shared with TRBD2. With 4 bases clipped from V and 3 bases from J, the junction kept 5 bases outside the gene matches. The CDR3 extends over 13 amino acids. The germline V gene has CDR1 SQVTM and CDR2 ANQGSEA. The DNA for the CDR3 is TGCAGCGTTGGATCGGGAGGAGAAGAGACCCAGTACTTC. This codes for CSVGSGGEETQYF.